Ten or more counts support the clone carrying this TCR beta chain. The CDR3 has 15 amino acids. V was trimmed by 8 bases and J by 5 bases, leaving 19 bases between them. Germline V gives CDR1 LNHNV, CDR2 YYDKDF (reference sequence). TCRdb fed the RT-PCR reads into MiXCR, producing one record per CDR3 protein. The repertoire consists of about 700,000 distinct CDR3 sequences, with over 12% occurring once and the leading ten covering about 3.6%. The J gene is TRBJ2-1, the V gene TRBV15, with D maybe TRBD2 (7 bases). Sequencing was done on a sample of memory CD4+ T cells from blood. The receptor comes from a female donor in good health, serving as a healthy control. CDR3 residues: CATSRIGGGNNEQFF. For the CDR3, the DNA is TGTGCCACCTCTCGTATAGGGGGGGGGAACAATGAGCAGTTCTTC.